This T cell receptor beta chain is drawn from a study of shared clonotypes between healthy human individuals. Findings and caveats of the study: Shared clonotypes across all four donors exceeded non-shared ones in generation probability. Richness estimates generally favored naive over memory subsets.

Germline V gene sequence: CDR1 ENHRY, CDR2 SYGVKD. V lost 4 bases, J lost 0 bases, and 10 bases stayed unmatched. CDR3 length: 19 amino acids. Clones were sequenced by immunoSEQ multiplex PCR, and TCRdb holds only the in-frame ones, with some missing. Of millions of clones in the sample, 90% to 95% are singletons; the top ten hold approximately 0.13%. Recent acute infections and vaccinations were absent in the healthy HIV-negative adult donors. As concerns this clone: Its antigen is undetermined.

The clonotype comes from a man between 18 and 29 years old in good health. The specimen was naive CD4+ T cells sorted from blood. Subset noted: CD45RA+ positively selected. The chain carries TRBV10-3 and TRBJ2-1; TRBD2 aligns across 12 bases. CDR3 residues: CAISGQTSGGLSSYNEQFF. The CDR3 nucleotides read TGTGCCATCAGTGGGCAGACTAGCGGGGGCCTTAGCTCCTACAATGAGCAGTTCTTC.